Listed below are T cell receptor beta chains from one sample, sequenced in a study of CD8 T cells in ankylosing spondylitis. TCRdb passed the 5' RACE reads through MiXCR, listing each CDR3 protein once. Here the sample spans 130,000 or so distinct CDR3 sequences, 17% being singletons. Material for sequencing was blood, either unsorted or a sorted T cell fraction (not recorded which). The receptors come from a male donor with ankylosing spondylitis. The CDR3 runs from the conserved cysteine through the conserved F or W. The D gene is left open where the match is weak. Where a row states a size, it is once, few, many or the class of an expanded clone; other rows omit it.

CDR3 length: 12; D gene: .; clone size: many; J gene: TRBJ2-7; V gene: TRBV29-1; CDR3 protein: CSVEGQSYEQYF; CDR3 DNA: TGCAGCGTTGAGGGTCAGTCCTACGAGCAGTACTTC
CDR3 length: 12; D gene: .; clone size: few; J gene: TRBJ2-1; V gene: TRBV7-9; CDR3 protein: CASSPAGFEQFF; CDR3 DNA: TGTGCCAGCAGCCCGGCGGGTTTCGAGCAGTTCTTC
CDR3 length: 15; D gene: .; clone size: few; J gene: TRBJ1-4; V gene: TRBV27; CDR3 protein: CASSFGGPYNEKLFF; CDR3 DNA: TGTGCCAGCAGTTTCGGGGGGCCTTATAATGAAAAACTGTTTTTT
CDR3 length: 15; D gene: TRBD2; clone size: .; J gene: TRBJ2-5; V gene: TRBV20-1; CDR3 protein: CSAKGTSGSSETQYF; CDR3 DNA: TGCAGTGCCAAGGGGACTAGCGGGAGTTCTGAGACCCAGTACTTC
CDR3 length: 15; D gene: TRBD1; clone size: .; J gene: TRBJ2-7; V gene: TRBV7-9; CDR3 protein: CASSSEGQGNVGQYF; CDR3 DNA: TGTGCCAGCAGTTCCGAGGGACAGGGGAATGTTGGGCAGTACTTC
CDR3 length: 13; D gene: .; clone size: .; J gene: TRBJ1-1; V gene: TRBV4-1; CDR3 protein: CASSQVGETEAFF; CDR3 DNA: TGCGCCAGCAGCCAAGTGGGGGAGACTGAAGCTTTCTTT
CDR3 length: 13; D gene: .; clone size: many; J gene: TRBJ2-1; V gene: TRBV12-3/TRBV12-4; CDR3 protein: CASSLSYHNEQFF; CDR3 DNA: TGTGCCAGCAGTTTAAGCTACCACAATGAGCAGTTCTTC
CDR3 length: 14; D gene: TRBD1; clone size: few; J gene: TRBJ2-1; V gene: TRBV12-3/TRBV12-4; CDR3 protein: CASSSRDRGSEQFF; CDR3 DNA: TGTGCCAGCAGTTCCCGGGACAGGGGGAGTGAGCAGTTCTTC
CDR3 length: 15; D gene: .; clone size: .; J gene: TRBJ2-5; V gene: TRBV7-6; CDR3 protein: CASSLDGTPRETQYF; CDR3 DNA: TGTGCCAGCAGCTTAGACGGGACGCCGCGGGAGACCCAGTACTTC
CDR3 length: 16; D gene: TRBD1; clone size: few; J gene: TRBJ2-7; V gene: TRBV9; CDR3 protein: CASSVPLQGGRDEQYF; CDR3 DNA: TGTGCCAGCAGCGTTCCCCTACAGGGGGGTAGGGACGAGCAGTACTTC
CDR3 length: 14; D gene: .; clone size: few; J gene: TRBJ2-2; V gene: TRBV20-1; CDR3 protein: CSARDFEVSGELFF; CDR3 DNA: TGCAGTGCTAGAGATTTCGAGGTTTCGGGGGAGCTGTTTTTT
CDR3 length: 14; D gene: .; clone size: many; J gene: TRBJ1-1; V gene: TRBV27; CDR3 protein: CASSLAGLNTEAFF; CDR3 DNA: TGTGCCAGCAGTTTAGCAGGGCTGAACACTGAAGCTTTCTTT
CDR3 length: 14; D gene: TRBD1; clone size: .; J gene: TRBJ1-1; V gene: TRBV14; CDR3 protein: CASSPTGVRTEAFF; CDR3 DNA: TGTGCCAGCAGCCCGACAGGGGTTCGTACTGAAGCTTTCTTT
CDR3 length: 16; D gene: .; clone size: many; J gene: TRBJ1-5; V gene: TRBV4-1; CDR3 protein: CASSQEGIRYKQPQHF; CDR3 DNA: TGCGCCAGCAGCCAAGAGGGGATTCGGTATAAGCAGCCCCAGCATTTT
CDR3 length: 12; D gene: .; clone size: few; J gene: TRBJ1-4; V gene: TRBV9; CDR3 protein: CASSLSGEKLFF; CDR3 DNA: TGTGCCAGCAGCCTAAGCGGGGAAAAACTGTTTTTT
CDR3 length: 13; D gene: TRBD2; clone size: .; J gene: TRBJ2-7; V gene: TRBV27; CDR3 protein: CASGLAPSYEQYF; CDR3 DNA: TGTGCCAGCGGACTAGCTCCATCCTACGAGCAGTACTTC
CDR3 length: 13; D gene: .; clone size: few; J gene: TRBJ1-2; V gene: TRBV20-1; CDR3 protein: CSARGVELYGYTF; CDR3 DNA: TGCAGTGCCAGAGGAGTTGAACTCTATGGCTACACCTTC
CDR3 length: 11; D gene: .; clone size: many; J gene: TRBJ1-5; V gene: TRBV12-3/TRBV12-4; CDR3 protein: CASSLGQPQHF; CDR3 DNA: TGTGCCAGCAGTTTAGGTCAGCCCCAGCATTTT
CDR3 length: 19; D gene: TRBD2; clone size: few; J gene: TRBJ2-1; V gene: TRBV3-1; CDR3 protein: CASSQIRLAGGDFHNEQFF; CDR3 DNA: TGTGCCAGCAGCCAAATCCGGCTAGCGGGAGGAGATTTCCACAATGAGCAGTTCTTC
CDR3 length: 16; D gene: .; clone size: many; J gene: TRBJ2-1; V gene: TRBV7-9; CDR3 protein: CASSAIGSHSYNEQFF; CDR3 DNA: TGTGCCAGCAGCGCTATCGGGAGCCACTCCTACAATGAGCAGTTCTTC
CDR3 length: 18; D gene: TRBD2; clone size: .; J gene: TRBJ2-2; V gene: TRBV24-1; CDR3 protein: CATSGEGPGQLNTGELFF; CDR3 DNA: TGTGCCACCAGTGGGGAGGGACCCGGACAACTGAACACCGGGGAGCTGTTTTTT
CDR3 length: 17; D gene: .; clone size: .; J gene: TRBJ1-2; V gene: TRBV29-1; CDR3 protein: CSVEDLRDGGRGYGYTF; CDR3 DNA: TGCAGCGTTGAAGATCTTAGGGACGGCGGCCGTGGCTATGGCTACACCTTC
CDR3 length: 21; D gene: TRBD2; clone size: .; J gene: TRBJ2-1; V gene: TRBV14; CDR3 protein: CASTAGDGGYEREYNVIEQFF; CDR3 DNA: TGTGCCAGCACCGCGGGGGATGGGGGCTATGAGCGGGAGTATAATGTGATTGAGCAGTTCTTC
CDR3 length: 14; D gene: .; clone size: few; J gene: TRBJ2-2; V gene: TRBV24-1; CDR3 protein: CATSVGRHTGELFF; CDR3 DNA: TGTGCCACCAGTGTGGGCAGACACACCGGGGAGCTGTTTTTT
CDR3 length: 14; D gene: TRBD2; clone size: few; J gene: TRBJ2-7; V gene: TRBV20-1; CDR3 protein: CSAGTSGRVYEQYF; CDR3 DNA: TGCAGTGCAGGGACTAGCGGGAGAGTCTACGAGCAGTACTTC
CDR3 length: 15; D gene: .; clone size: many; J gene: TRBJ2-3; V gene: TRBV4-3; CDR3 protein: CASSPIGGTTDTQYF; CDR3 DNA: TGCGCCAGCAGCCCTATTGGGGGTACCACAGATACGCAGTATTTT
CDR3 length: 14; D gene: TRBD2; clone size: few; J gene: TRBJ2-7; V gene: TRBV10-3; CDR3 protein: CAISEGRESYEQYF; CDR3 DNA: TGTGCCATCAGTGAGGGGCGGGAGAGCTACGAGCAGTACTTC
CDR3 length: 19; D gene: TRBD2; clone size: few; J gene: TRBJ2-5; V gene: TRBV27; CDR3 protein: CASRGVLAGVQGYQETQYF; CDR3 DNA: TGTGCCAGCAGAGGGGTCCTAGCGGGAGTACAGGGATACCAAGAGACCCAGTACTTC
CDR3 length: 14; D gene: .; clone size: .; J gene: TRBJ1-5; V gene: TRBV24-1; CDR3 protein: CATSDSGVNQPQHF; CDR3 DNA: TGTGCCACCAGTGATTCAGGGGTCAATCAGCCCCAGCATTTT
CDR3 length: 19; D gene: TRBD1; clone size: .; J gene: TRBJ1-5; V gene: TRBV4-3; CDR3 protein: CASSQDNPRRGFFNQPQHF; CDR3 DNA: TGCGCCAGCAGCCAAGATAACCCCCGCAGGGGGTTTTTCAATCAGCCCCAGCATTTT
CDR3 length: 13; D gene: .; clone size: .; J gene: TRBJ1-2; V gene: TRBV19; CDR3 protein: CASTEDRIYGYTF; CDR3 DNA: TGTGCCAGTACTGAGGACAGAATTTATGGCTACACCTTC
CDR3 length: 14; D gene: TRBD1; clone size: .; J gene: TRBJ2-7; V gene: TRBV27; CDR3 protein: CASSDRGLVWEQYF; CDR3 DNA: TGTGCCAGCAGCGACAGGGGGCTTGTGTGGGAGCAGTACTTC